This TCR beta chain comes out of a study of blood T cells in healthy people across ages. General study points: Aged donors had fewer naive CD4+ cells and lower diversity than long-lived donors.

Primers used in a second PCR of roughly 6 to 11 cycles were a sample-barcoded 5' primer and a J-beta primer mix. Each cDNA was tagged by a template-switch adaptor containing 12 random nucleotides. TCRdb re-analysed the 5' RACE reads in MiXCR, keeping a single row per CDR3 protein. Altogether around 1,900,000 distinct CDR3 sequences are present, roughly 43% being singletons, with the ten largest covering roughly 23%. Deletions cut 3 bases from V and 0 bases from J, with 6 bases between. The CDR3 spans 14 residues. CDR1 SEHNR and CDR2 FQNEAQ come from the germline V gene (reference sequence). In this sample, this clonotype turned up many times. The antigen is unknown.

The genes are TRBV7-9 and TRBJ2-1, with D uncertain. Material: blood. This sequence was found in a human donor in good health. The CDR3 is CASSLGSSYNEQFF. For the CDR3, the DNA is TGTGCCAGCAGCTTGGGAAGCTCCTACAATGAGCAGTTCTTC.